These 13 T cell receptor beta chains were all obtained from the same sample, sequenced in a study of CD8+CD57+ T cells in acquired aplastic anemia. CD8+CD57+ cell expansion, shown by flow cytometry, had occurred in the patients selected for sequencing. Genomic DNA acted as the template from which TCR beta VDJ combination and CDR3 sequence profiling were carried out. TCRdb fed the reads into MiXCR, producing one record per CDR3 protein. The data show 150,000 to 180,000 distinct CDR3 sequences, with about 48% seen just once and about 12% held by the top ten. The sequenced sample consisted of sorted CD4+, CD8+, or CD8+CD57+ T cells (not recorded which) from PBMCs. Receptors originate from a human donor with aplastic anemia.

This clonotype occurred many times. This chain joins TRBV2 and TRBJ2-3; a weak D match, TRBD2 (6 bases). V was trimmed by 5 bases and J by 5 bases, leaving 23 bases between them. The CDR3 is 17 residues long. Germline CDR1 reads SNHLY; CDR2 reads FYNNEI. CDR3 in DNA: TGTGCCAGCAGTTCTACTGGGGGGTCGACTCGGAGAGATACGCAGTATTTT. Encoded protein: CASSSTGGSTRRDTQYF.

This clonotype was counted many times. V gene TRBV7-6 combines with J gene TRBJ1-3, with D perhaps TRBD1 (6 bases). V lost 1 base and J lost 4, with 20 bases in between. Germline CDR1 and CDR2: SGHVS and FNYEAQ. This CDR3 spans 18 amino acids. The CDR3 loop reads CASSLGQAGRRGGNTIYF. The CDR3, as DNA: TGTGCCAGCAGCTTAGGACAGGCAGGCCGCCGGGGGGGAAACACCATATATTTT.

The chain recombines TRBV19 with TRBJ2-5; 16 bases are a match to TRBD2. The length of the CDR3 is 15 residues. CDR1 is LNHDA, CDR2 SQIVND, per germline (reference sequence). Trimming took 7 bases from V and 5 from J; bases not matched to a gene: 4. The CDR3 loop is CASIGTSGGAETQYF. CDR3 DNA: TGTGCCAGTATTGGGACTAGCGGGGGGGCGGAGACCCAGTACTTC.

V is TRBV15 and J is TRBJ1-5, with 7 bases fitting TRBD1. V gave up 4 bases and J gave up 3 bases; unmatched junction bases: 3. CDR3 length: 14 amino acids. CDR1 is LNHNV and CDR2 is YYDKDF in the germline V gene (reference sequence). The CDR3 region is CATSTTGDNQPQHF. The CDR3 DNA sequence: TGTGCCACCAGCACTACAGGGGACAATCAGCCCCAGCATTTT.

DNA for the CDR3: TGTGCCAGCAGCTTAGCGAACGCATACGAGCAGTACTTC. Amino acids: CASSLANAYEQYF. J is TRBJ2-7 and V is TRBV7-6; D call uncertain. Trimming shortened V by 0 bases and J by 4 bases, and 7 bases separated the two germline ends. This CDR3 contains 13 residues. The germline gives CDR1 SGHVS, CDR2 FNYEAQ.

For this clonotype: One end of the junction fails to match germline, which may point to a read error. CDR3 sequence: CASSLDSDSGSTIYF. CDR3 bases: TGTGCCAGCAGCTTAGACTCGGACTCTGGAAGCACCATATATTTT. This rearrangement joins TRBV13 to TRBJ1-3; D is unclear. The CDR3 length is 15 residues. Germline V CDR1 and CDR2: PRHDT, FYEKMQ (reference sequence).

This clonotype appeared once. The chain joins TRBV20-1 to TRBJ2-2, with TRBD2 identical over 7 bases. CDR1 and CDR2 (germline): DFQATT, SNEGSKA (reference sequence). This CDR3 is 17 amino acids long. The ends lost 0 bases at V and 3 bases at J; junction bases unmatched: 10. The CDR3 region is CSARDTHRLADTGELFF. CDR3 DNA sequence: TGCAGTGCTAGAGATACGCACCGACTAGCAGACACCGGGGAGCTGTTTTTT.

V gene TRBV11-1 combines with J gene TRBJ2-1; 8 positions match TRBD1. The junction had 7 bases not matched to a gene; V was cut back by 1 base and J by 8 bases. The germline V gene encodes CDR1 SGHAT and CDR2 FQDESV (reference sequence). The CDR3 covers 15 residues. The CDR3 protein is CASSLGPGTGYEQFF. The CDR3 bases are TGTGCCAGCAGCTTAGGTCCCGGGACAGGTTATGAGCAGTTCTTC.

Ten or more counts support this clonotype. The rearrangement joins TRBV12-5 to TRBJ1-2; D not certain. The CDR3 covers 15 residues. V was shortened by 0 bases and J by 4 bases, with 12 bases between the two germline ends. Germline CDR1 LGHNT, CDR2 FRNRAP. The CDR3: CASGLVLTGSYGYTF. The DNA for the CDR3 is TGTGCTAGTGGTTTGGTACTTACGGGGTCCTATGGCTACACCTTC. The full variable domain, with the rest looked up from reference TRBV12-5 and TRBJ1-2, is DARVTQTPRHKVTEMGQEVTMRCQPILGHNTVFWYRQTMMQGLELLAYFRNRAPLDDSGMPKDRFSAEMPDATLATLKIQPSEPRDSAVYFCASGLVLTGSYGYTFGSGTRLTVV.

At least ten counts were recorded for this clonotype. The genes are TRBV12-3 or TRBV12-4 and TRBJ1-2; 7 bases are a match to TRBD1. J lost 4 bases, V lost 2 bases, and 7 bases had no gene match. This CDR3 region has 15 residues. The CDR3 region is CASSLSRTGTYGYTF. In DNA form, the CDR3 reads TGTGCCAGCAGTTTATCCCGGACAGGAACCTATGGCTACACCTTC.

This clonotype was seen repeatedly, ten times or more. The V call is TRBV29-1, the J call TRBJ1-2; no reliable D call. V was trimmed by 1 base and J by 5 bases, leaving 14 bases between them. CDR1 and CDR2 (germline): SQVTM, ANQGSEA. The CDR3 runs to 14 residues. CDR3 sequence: CSVEAPGETYGYTF. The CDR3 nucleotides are TGCAGCGTTGAAGCCCCAGGAGAAACTTATGGCTACACCTTC.

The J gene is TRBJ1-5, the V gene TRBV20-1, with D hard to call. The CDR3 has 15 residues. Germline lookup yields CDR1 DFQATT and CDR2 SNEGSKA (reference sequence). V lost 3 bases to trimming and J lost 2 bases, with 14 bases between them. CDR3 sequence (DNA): TGCAGTGCTAGTGTCGTCCCAGAGGGCAATCAGCCCCAGCATTTT. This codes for CSASVVPEGNQPQHF.

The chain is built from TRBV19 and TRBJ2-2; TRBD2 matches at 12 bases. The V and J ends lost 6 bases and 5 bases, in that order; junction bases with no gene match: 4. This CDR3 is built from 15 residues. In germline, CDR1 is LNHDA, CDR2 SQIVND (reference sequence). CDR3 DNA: TGTGCCAGTAGCCCTAGCGGGGGGGAAACCGGGGAGCTGTTTTTT. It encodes CASSPSGGETGELFF.